This T cell receptor (beta chain) appears in the sequencing data of a study of shared clonotypes between healthy human individuals. The wider study: Every donor yielded three CD4 naive, three CD4 memory, two CD8 naive and one CD8 memory plate.

Germline lookup yields CDR1 MDHEN and CDR2 SYDVKM. V lost 4 bases, J lost 3 bases, and 19 bases lay in between. This CDR3 spans 16 amino acids. Measured with immunoSEQ multiplex PCR; TCRdb has only the in-frame clones, and not every one. This sample yields about 2.2 million clones, of which around 95% are seen a single time; less than 2% belongs to the top ten. The naive CD8 population came from CD45RO-negative cells selected for CCR7, without terminally differentiated effector memory CD45RA+ cells. V and J are TRBV28 and TRBJ2-7, with a tentative D call TRBD2 (6 bases). Sequenced sample: naive CD8+ T cells from PBMCs. The receptor was derived from a man in his late teens or twenties in good health. Some clones in this sample may be carry-over from other donors' samples. For the CDR3, the DNA is TGTGCCAGCAGTTCGGCGGGACGGACCCAAGGCTACGAGCAGTACTTC. Amino acids: CASSSAGRTQGYEQYF.